The sequence of this T cell receptor beta chain was determined in a study of early T cells in non-severe SARS-CoV-2 infection. The CDR3 has 14 amino acids. J was trimmed by 4 bases and V by 5 bases; bases with no gene match: 5. Germline assignment: CDR1 PRHDT and CDR2 FYEKMQ (reference sequence). Separate cDNA molecules each had unique molecular identifiers attached to them. TCRdb re-called the 5' RACE reads with MiXCR, one entry per CDR3 protein. The data hold about 60,000 distinct CDR3 sequences, with 8% to 9.5% observed a single time. The study, taken as a whole, reports: Anti-spike CD8 specificities were favored by VDJdb matching, whose results missed private and CD4 specificities.

This clonotype occurred many times. The antigen remains unidentified. V usage is TRBV13 and J usage is TRBJ2-7; TRBD2 agrees at 10 bases. The TCR sequence derives from an adult who was a healthcare worker with PCR-confirmed SARS-CoV-2 infection or an uninfected control (not recorded which). The sequenced material came from whole blood. CDR3 DNA sequence: TGTGCCAGCAGCCCCAATAGCGGGAGGTACGAGCAGTACTTC. This translates into CASSPNSGRYEQYF.